This T cell receptor (beta chain) emerged from a study of response to subunit inactivated influenza vaccine. Regarding the study as a whole: After each seasonal influenza vaccination, few new T cells are recruited, the authors suggested.

About this clonotype: Its target is not known. At one end the junction does not follow the germline gene, possibly because of a read error.

One entry per CDR3 protein results from TCRdb running MiXCR on the RT-PCR reads. Among 530,000 or so distinct CDR3 sequences listed, 10% to 15% were seen once. In germline, CDR1 is SGHRS, CDR2 YFSETQ. The CDR3 extends over 15 amino acids. J is TRBJ2-1 and V is TRBV5-1; 11 positions agree with TRBD2. Sequencing was performed on PBMCs from blood, taken on the day of vaccination. The source is a middle-aged man who received an inactivated influenza vaccine. The CDR3: CASSQTSGTYNEQIF. CDR3 nucleotides: TGCGCCAGCAGCCAGACTAGCGGGACATACAATGAGCAGATCTTC.